These T cell receptor beta chains were read from a single sample in a study of molecular identifiers for immune sequencing clone quantification. TCRdb re-derived calls from the PCR reads in MiXCR, one entry per CDR3 protein. The sample lists some 650,000 distinct CDR3 sequences; roughly 21% were seen once. The sequenced material came from naive CD8+ T cells from blood, with Jurkat cell RNA spiked in. The origin of the receptors is a human donor in good health. Some libraries in this study had Jurkat cell RNA spiked in. CDR3s include the opening cysteine and the closing phenylalanine or tryptophan. The order of the fields is V gene, J gene, D gene, clone size, CDR3 DNA, CDR3 protein. D genes are given only for firm matches. Size is omitted from some rows. Given values are once, few, many or a class for expanded clones.

V gene: TRBV3-1; J gene: TRBJ2-5; D gene: -; clone size: many; CDR3 DNA: TGTGCCAGCAGCCAGACCAGGGCCCAAGAGACCCAGTACTTC; CDR3 protein: CASSQTRAQETQYF
V gene: TRBV6-8; J gene: TRBJ1-5; D gene: TRBD1; clone size: many; CDR3 DNA: TGTGCCAGCAGTTACCCCGGACAGGGAGATAGCAATCAGCCCCAGCATTTT; CDR3 protein: CASSYPGQGDSNQPQHF
V gene: TRBV10-2; J gene: TRBJ2-1; D gene: TRBD1; clone size: few; CDR3 DNA: TGCGCCAGCAGTGATTCGGACAGGATGGGCAATGAGCAGTTCTTC; CDR3 protein: CASSDSDRMGNEQFF
V gene: TRBV4-3; J gene: TRBJ2-1; D gene: -; clone size: many; CDR3 DNA: TGCGCCAGCAGCCAAGATCGGACCTCCAATGAGCAGTTCTTC; CDR3 protein: CASSQDRTSNEQFF
V gene: TRBV7-9; J gene: TRBJ2-5; D gene: -; clone size: few; CDR3 DNA: TGTGCCAGCAGCTTAGTCCAGACGGCTAACCAAGAGACCCAGTACTTC; CDR3 protein: CASSLVQTANQETQYF
V gene: TRBV12-2; J gene: TRBJ2-6; D gene: -; clone size: -; CDR3 DNA: TGTGCAAGTCGCTTAGGAGTGACAGCTGGGGCCAACGTCCTGACTTTC; CDR3 protein: CASRLGVTAGANVLTF
V gene: TRBV6-2/TRBV6-3; J gene: TRBJ2-3; D gene: TRBD2; clone size: -; CDR3 DNA: TGTGCCAGCAGTTACATAGCGGGGGGACCCTTTAGCACAGATACGCAGTATTTT; CDR3 protein: CASSYIAGGPFSTDTQYF
V gene: TRBV20-1; J gene: TRBJ1-3; D gene: -; clone size: -; CDR3 DNA: TGCAGTGCTAGAGATCTAGCCGGGACGGCGGGAGACACCACATATTTT; CDR3 protein: CSARDLAGTAGDTTYF
V gene: TRBV27; J gene: TRBJ1-5; D gene: -; clone size: many; CDR3 DNA: TGTGCCAGCAGTTTAGGGCCTAGACAGCCCCAGCATTTT; CDR3 protein: CASSLGPRQPQHF
V gene: TRBV7-2; J gene: TRBJ2-2; D gene: -; clone size: many; CDR3 DNA: TGTGCCAGCAGCTCAGAGCCCTGGGGATCCGGGGAGCTGTTTTTT; CDR3 protein: CASSSEPWGSGELFF
V gene: TRBV30; J gene: TRBJ1-1; D gene: -; clone size: many; CDR3 DNA: TGTGCCTGGAGTAACAGCTGGGCCGAAGCTTTCTTT; CDR3 protein: CAWSNSWAEAFF
V gene: TRBV9; J gene: TRBJ1-2; D gene: -; clone size: -; CDR3 DNA: TGTGCCAGCAGCGAAGGGGCTGTAGGTAGTCCCTATGGCTACACCTTC; CDR3 protein: CASSEGAVGSPYGYTF
V gene: TRBV20-1; J gene: TRBJ2-7; D gene: TRBD2; clone size: many; CDR3 DNA: TGCAGTGCTCTTGGGACTAGCAGTAACTCCTACGAGCAGTACTTC; CDR3 protein: CSALGTSSNSYEQYF
V gene: TRBV5-1; J gene: TRBJ2-7; D gene: -; clone size: many; CDR3 DNA: TGCGCCAGCAGCTTGGCCTTTTCAGTTGAGGACGAGCAGTACTTC; CDR3 protein: CASSLAFSVEDEQYF
V gene: TRBV6-2/TRBV6-3; J gene: TRBJ1-1; D gene: TRBD1; clone size: many; CDR3 DNA: TGTGCCAGCAGCCCAAACACAGGGGGTCGGACTGAAGCTTTCTTT; CDR3 protein: CASSPNTGGRTEAFF
V gene: TRBV7-6; J gene: TRBJ2-7; D gene: -; clone size: many; CDR3 DNA: TGTGCCAGCAGCTTAGAAGCCAGGGCCCCCTACGAGCAGTACTTC; CDR3 protein: CASSLEARAPYEQYF
V gene: TRBV29-1; J gene: TRBJ2-3; D gene: TRBD1; clone size: few; CDR3 DNA: TGCAGCGTTGATCTAAGGGGGACAGGGGGCAATTGGGATACGCAGTATTTT; CDR3 protein: CSVDLRGTGGNWDTQYF
V gene: TRBV25-1; J gene: TRBJ2-7; D gene: TRBD1; clone size: -; CDR3 DNA: TGTGCCTGCAGTGATACCGGGACAGGGTACTCCTACGAGCAGTACTTC; CDR3 protein: CACSDTGTGYSYEQYF
V gene: TRBV4-3; J gene: TRBJ1-2; D gene: -; clone size: -; CDR3 DNA: TGCGCCAGCAGCCAAGATGTGGCCTATGGCTACACCTTC; CDR3 protein: CASSQDVAYGYTF
V gene: TRBV7-2; J gene: TRBJ1-5; D gene: -; clone size: many; CDR3 DNA: TGTGCCAGCAGCTTAAGGGACACCAATCAGCCCCAGCATTTT; CDR3 protein: CASSLRDTNQPQHF
V gene: TRBV20-1; J gene: TRBJ2-5; D gene: TRBD1; clone size: -; CDR3 DNA: TGCAGTGCTAGAGTCCTTGACAGGGAAGAGACCCAGTACTTC; CDR3 protein: CSARVLDREETQYF
V gene: TRBV9; J gene: TRBJ2-3; D gene: TRBD2; clone size: few; CDR3 DNA: TGTGCCAGCAGCGTAGAATTGTGGGCTAGCGGGATTAGCACAGATACGCAGTATTTT; CDR3 protein: CASSVELWASGISTDTQYF